One and the same sample provided the 13 T cell receptor beta chains below, sequenced in a study of T cells after yellow fever vaccination. MiXCR, applied by TCRdb to the 5' RACE reads, yields one record per CDR3 protein. The repertoire holds 100,000 to 150,000 distinct CDR3 sequences, with 8.9% as singletons. Material: CD8+ T cells sorted from PBMCs, obtained on the day of the yellow fever booster vaccination. The receptors come from a man aged 18 to 35 who received the YFV17D yellow fever vaccine.

This clonotype was detected many times. The V gene is TRBV20-1, the J gene TRBJ2-7; D gene ambiguous. This CDR3 has 13 amino acids. The germline V gene encodes CDR1 DFQATT and CDR2 SNEGSKA (reference sequence). Trimming shortened V by 3 bases and J by 0 bases, and 9 bases separated the two germline ends. The CDR3 coding sequence is TGCAGTGCTAGTAGGCCCAACTCCTACGAGCAGTACGTC. This sequence encodes CSASRPNSYEQYV.

The chain recombines TRBV12-3 or TRBV12-4 with TRBJ2-3; D is ambiguous. The CDR3 runs to 15 residues. V was shortened by 5 bases and J by 0 bases, with 12 bases between the two germline ends. The CDR3 DNA is TGTGCCAGCAGTCCAGGACCGGCGAGCACAGATACGCAGTATTTT. This sequence encodes CASSPGPASTDTQYF.

For the CDR3, the DNA is TGTGCCAGCAGGAACCGGGACAGGGCCTCCTACGAGCAGTACTTC. Its translation: CASRNRDRASYEQYF. The chain carries TRBV6-6 and TRBJ2-7; TRBD1 aligns across 9 bases. This CDR3 has 15 residues. In germline, CDR1 is MNHNY, CDR2 SVGAGI (reference sequence). With 6 bases clipped from V and 0 bases from J, the junction kept 6 bases outside the gene matches.

V and J are TRBV19 and TRBJ1-2; possible D gene TRBD1, 5 bases. The CDR3 is 14 residues long. V lost 4 bases, J lost 3 bases, and 12 bases lay in between. Germline lookup yields CDR1 LNHDA and CDR2 SQIVND (reference sequence). The CDR3 coding sequence is TGTGCCAGTAGTAACCGGGACGGTTACTATGGCTACACCTTC. Its translation: CASSNRDGYYGYTF.

This clonotype has more than one count but fewer than ten. The CDR3 protein is CASSRAGGTYEQYV. In DNA form, the CDR3 reads TGTGCCAGCAGTCGAGCCGGGGGGACCTACGAGCAGTACGTC. The rearrangement uses TRBV6-5 and TRBJ2-7, with TRBD2 identical over 7 bases. CDR3 size: 14 residues. Germline values: CDR1 MNHEY, CDR2 SVGAGI. Trimming took 5 bases from V and 2 from J; bases not matched to a gene: 6.

The genes are TRBV9 and TRBJ1-5, with D uncertain. The V gene lost 3 bases and the J gene lost 1 base, with 14 bases spanning the gap. From germline, CDR1 is SGDLS and CDR2 YYNGEE. CDR3 length: 16 residues. Written as DNA, the CDR3 is TGTGCCAGCAGCGACGGGGAGAGTGGAAGCAATCAGCCCCAGCATTTT. It translates to CASSDGESGSNQPQHF.

This clonotype was detected a few times. This chain uses TRBV6-5 with TRBJ2-1, with D uncertain. The CDR3 runs to 16 residues. The V end was cut by 2 bases, the J end by 0 bases, with 11 bases between. Germline V gene lookup returns CDR1 MNHEY and CDR2 SVGAGI. CDR3 in amino acids: CASSYLPIGSYNEQFF. CDR3 sequence (DNA): TGTGCCAGCAGTTACCTCCCAATAGGCTCCTACAATGAGCAGTTCTTC.

The gene calls are TRBV6-2 or TRBV6-3 and TRBJ1-5, with no clear D. V was clipped by 4 bases and J by 6 bases, with 10 bases between them. Germline V gene data show CDR1 as MNHEY and CDR2 as SVGEGT. The CDR3 runs to 13 residues. CDR3 amino acids: CASSLGLGQPQHF. Here the CDR3 DNA reads TGTGCCAGCAGTTTAGGACTCGGTCAGCCCCAGCATTTT.

The genes are TRBV6-5 and TRBJ1-5; 9 bases match TRBD1. The CDR3 length is 15 residues. Germline V gene data show CDR1 as MNHEY and CDR2 as SVGAGI. The V and J ends lost 4 bases and 1 base, in that order; junction bases with no gene match: 2. CDR3 in DNA: TGTGCCAGCAGTTGGACAGGGGCAAGCAATCAGCCCCAGCATTTT. It codes for CASSWTGASNQPQHF.

There are a few counts of this clonotype. CDR3 protein: CASSGEVAGGYNEQFF. CDR3 DNA: TGTGCCAGCAGCGGTGAGGTAGCGGGGGGTTACAATGAGCAGTTCTTC. This chain links TRBV9 with TRBJ2-1; TRBD2 matches 10 bases. V lost 3 bases to trimming and J lost 4 bases; unmatched junction nucleotides: 7. The CDR3 length is 16 residues. Germline V gives CDR1 SGDLS, CDR2 YYNGEE. The full variable domain, in which reference TRBV9 and TRBJ2-1 provide the parts outside the CDR3, is DSGVTQTPKHLITATGQRVTLRCSPRSGDLSVYWYQQSLDQGLQFLIQYYNGEERAKGNILERFSAQQFPDLHSELNLSSLELGDSALYFCASSGEVAGGYNEQFFGPGTRLTVL.

The chain links TRBV12-3 or TRBV12-4 to TRBJ2-1; a weak D match, TRBD2 (6 bases). CDR3 length: 15 residues. V dropped 4 bases and J dropped 4 bases, with 14 bases sitting between them. CDR3 in DNA: TGTGCCAGCAGTTGCCCCAGGGAGGCTTACAATGAGCAGTTCTTC. It specifies CASSCPREAYNEQFF.

This clonotype came up many times. The chain joins TRBV20-1 to TRBJ2-7; 8 bases fit TRBD2. The CDR3 has 14 amino acids. In germline, CDR1 is DFQATT, CDR2 SNEGSKA (reference sequence). V lost 2 bases and J lost 0; bases outside the gene matches: 3. This CDR3 is CSARTGTSSYEQYF. CDR3 DNA: TGCAGTGCTAGAACCGGGACTAGCTCCTACGAGCAGTACTTC.

This clonotype has a handful of counts. The CDR3 loop is CASSLGKAEAFF. The CDR3 DNA is TGTGCCAGCAGCTTAGGCAAAGCGGAAGCTTTCTTT. This chain uses TRBV7-9 with TRBJ1-1; D is ambiguous. Germline V lookup: CDR1 SEHNR, CDR2 FQNEAQ (reference sequence). V was shortened by 1 base and J by 8 bases, with 8 bases between the two germline ends. The CDR3 covers 12 residues.